The clone carrying this T cell receptor (beta chain) was counted between two and nine times. Method: immunoSEQ multiplex PCR; TCRdb's copy keeps in-frame clones and lacks some. The data show tens of thousands of clones, with about four fifths seen just once and around 0.5% held by the top ten. This specimen comes from a study of memory CD4+ T cells and cytomegalovirus serostatus. Trimming removed 5 bases at V and 11 bases at J, with 17 bases between. Germline CDR1 SGDLS, CDR2 YYNGEE. CDR3 size: 14 residues. Single viable CD3+CD4+CD8-CD45RO+ cells were sorted as the memory CD4+ T cells. The TCR sequence derives from an adult in good health and CMV-seronegative. Some clones in this sample may be carry-over from other donors' samples. The specimen was memory CD4+ T cells from blood. This chain connects TRBV9 to TRBJ1-6; no clear D gene. As DNA, the CDR3 is TGTGCCAGCAGTCGAGATACCGGCGAGACACCCCTCCACTTT. Its protein is CASSRDTGETPLHF.